This T cell receptor (beta chain) was captured by sequencing in a study of blood T cell repertoires in COVID-19. Turning to the study itself: There were acute and convalescent COVID-19 samples, and they came from the United States, Italy and Spain.

The CDR3 runs to 14 residues. The V gene end was trimmed by 8 bases and the J gene end by 7 bases; junction bases not matched to a gene: 9. CDR1 and CDR2 (germline): MNHEY, SVGAGI. Per the original methods: Nucleated cell number was recorded as an estimate derived from reference gene primer amplification. Profiled with immunoSEQ multiplex PCR; TCRdb holds only in-frame clones, not every one. The V and J calls and clone size come from that table; D and trimming were worked out from the DNA. The profile shows around 300,000 clones, around nine tenths of them singletons. Input material: PBMCs or T cells enriched from blood (not recorded which). This chain uses TRBV6-5 with TRBJ2-3; 10 bases agree with TRBD2. The receptor comes from a woman aged 40 to 50 who had recovered from COVID-19. CDR3 sequence (DNA): TGTGCCAGCCGAGGAGCGGGAGGGTTAAATACGCAGTATTTT. Amino acids: CASRGAGGLNTQYF.